The text below deals with one T cell receptor beta chain. Antigen: not known. The data belong to a study of T-cell reconstitution after alpha-beta-depleted transplantation in children. Study observations and caveats: At one year after transplant, newly produced T cells mostly accounted for T-cell counts and diversity.

CDR1 SGHRS and CDR2 YFSETQ come from the germline V gene. V lost 0 bases, J lost 8 bases, and 15 bases lay in between. The CDR3 is 15 residues long. Construction of the TCRbeta library involved unique molecular identifiers. From the PCR reads, TCRdb called clonotypes with MiXCR, one entry per CDR3 protein. Of fewer than 750,000 distinct CDR3 sequences in the sample, 20% to 30% are singletons; the top ten hold around 36%. The origin of this receptor is a boy less than two years old with Wiskott-Aldrich syndrome, due to receive a stem cell transplant. The sequenced sample was PBMCs, obtained before TCRalphabeta/CD19-depleted stem cell transplant. The J gene is TRBJ2-4, the V gene TRBV5-1; no clear D gene. CDR3 loop: CASSLGPSRSDIQYF. CDR3 DNA: TGCGCCAGCAGCTTGGGCCCCAGCAGGTCGGACATTCAGTACTTC.